This TCR beta chain came from a study of cytomegalovirus exposure and HLA in healthy donors. Turning to the study itself: A subsequent analysis stated that the 120 or so validation repertoires were run on the same platform as the 600 to 750 first-cohort repertoires.

Assay: immunoSEQ multiplex PCR; the TCRdb copy retains only in-frame clones and omits some. In the table there are roughly 150,000 clones, around nine tenths of which are singletons. This CDR3 contains 14 residues. Germline trimming cut 4 bases from V and 0 bases from J; bases unmatched to any gene: 5. CDR1 SQVTM and CDR2 ANQGSEA come from the germline V gene. The material sequenced was PBMCs. The sequence was obtained from a woman aged 18-30 years in good health and CMV-seropositive. The chain employs TRBV29-1 and TRBJ2-7; 8 bases agree with TRBD1. Here the CDR3 DNA reads TGCAGCGTTGCCAGGGACAGGAGCTCCTACGAGCAGTACTTC. Protein: CSVARDRSSYEQYF.